This paragraph covers one T cell receptor (beta chain) sequence. Its antigen is unidentified. Library preparation (for TCRbeta) was performed with unique molecular identifiers. Each CDR3 protein gets one entry after TCRdb re-called the PCR reads with MiXCR. Of a few hundred thousand distinct CDR3 sequences detected, more than 20% appear once; the ten largest clones hold 36%. This CDR3 comprises 14 residues. Trimming removed 4 bases from V and 5 bases from J, with 13 bases in between. In germline, CDR1 is SGHRS, CDR2 YFSETQ. This sample was taken from a study of T-cell reconstitution after alpha-beta-depleted transplantation in children. General observations from the study: At the one-year point after transplant, T-cell counts and TCRbeta diversity were found to come mostly from T cells that had been newly produced. Several hundred expanded graft clones reportedly supplied alpha-beta T cells about two months after transplant.

The chain joins TRBV5-1 to TRBJ2-1; D uncertain. The clonotype comes from a boy under three years old with Wiskott-Aldrich syndrome, due to receive a stem cell transplant. Sequenced material: PBMCs, taken before TCRalphabeta/CD19-depleted stem cell transplant. The CDR3 protein is CASSPTAQNNEQFF. CDR3 bases: TGCGCCAGCAGCCCCACGGCGCAGAACAATGAGCAGTTCTTC.